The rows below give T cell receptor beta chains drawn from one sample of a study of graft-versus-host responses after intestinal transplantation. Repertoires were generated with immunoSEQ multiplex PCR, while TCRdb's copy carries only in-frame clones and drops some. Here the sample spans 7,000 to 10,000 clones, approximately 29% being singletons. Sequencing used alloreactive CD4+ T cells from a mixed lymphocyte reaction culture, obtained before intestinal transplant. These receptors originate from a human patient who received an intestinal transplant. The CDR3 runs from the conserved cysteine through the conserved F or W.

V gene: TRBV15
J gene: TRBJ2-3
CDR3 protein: CATSPREVSTDTQYF

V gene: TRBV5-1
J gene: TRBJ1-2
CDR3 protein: CASSLDEGFYGYTF

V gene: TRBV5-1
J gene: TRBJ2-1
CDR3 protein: CASSLGTGLSEQFF

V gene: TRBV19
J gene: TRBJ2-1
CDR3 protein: CASSILPGSYNEQFF

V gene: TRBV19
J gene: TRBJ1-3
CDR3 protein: CASSIGGLSGNTIYF

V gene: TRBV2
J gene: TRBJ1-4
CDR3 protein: CASSGRGPPTNEKLFF

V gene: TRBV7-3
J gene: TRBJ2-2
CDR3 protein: CASSLNRGHTGELFF

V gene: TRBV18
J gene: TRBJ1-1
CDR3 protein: CASSPLPPGGALTEAFF

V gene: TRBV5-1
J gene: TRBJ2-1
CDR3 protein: CASSYDDRDNEQFF

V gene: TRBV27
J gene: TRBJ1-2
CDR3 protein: CASSFRQGNGYTF

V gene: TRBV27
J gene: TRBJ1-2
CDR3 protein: CASRPGPLGYTF

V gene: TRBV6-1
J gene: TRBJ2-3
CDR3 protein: CASSLAGGSTDTQYF

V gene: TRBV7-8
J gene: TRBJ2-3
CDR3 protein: CASSFRGWGGDTQYF

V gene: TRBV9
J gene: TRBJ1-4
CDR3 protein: CASSVGLGTGHEKLFF

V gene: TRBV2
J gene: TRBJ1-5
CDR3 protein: CASSESFSGGQGRQPQHF

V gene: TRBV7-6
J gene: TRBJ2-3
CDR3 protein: CASSLSAPGDTQYF

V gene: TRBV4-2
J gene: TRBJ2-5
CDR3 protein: CASSQEAGSETQYF

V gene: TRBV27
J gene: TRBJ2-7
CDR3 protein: CASSPFLQTYEQYF

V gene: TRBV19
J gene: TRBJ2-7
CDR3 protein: CASSIGTGEQYF

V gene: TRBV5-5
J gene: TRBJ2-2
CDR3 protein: CASSPGTGRTGELFF

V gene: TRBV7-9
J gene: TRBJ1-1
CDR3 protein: CASSLVLQGRAFF

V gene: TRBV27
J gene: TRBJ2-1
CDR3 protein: CASSLGTVSYNEQFF

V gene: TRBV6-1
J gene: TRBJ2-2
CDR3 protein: CASSTGTSGTGELFF

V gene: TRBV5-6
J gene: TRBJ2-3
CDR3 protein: CASSLSGDTQYF

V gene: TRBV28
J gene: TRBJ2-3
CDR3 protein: CASSPPGFTDTQYF